This T cell receptor (beta chain) was observed in a study of blood T cells in healthy people across ages (dated by TCRdb to about 2015). In terms of the full investigation: Template switching captured roughly one uniquely barcoded TCR beta cDNA molecule per two T cells in model experiments. To avoid experimental bias, donors of different ages were distributed randomly across sequencing lanes. Using deep sequencing normalized with unique cDNA molecular identifiers, the study measured how TCR beta repertoire diversity changes with age. Four age groups were formed from the donors: young (average approximately 15 years), middle-aged (around 41), aged (under 70) and long-lived (approximately 78). For two donors (one aged 18 to 29 and one aged 80 or older), the study analyzed two additional independent replicas of 1 million unique cDNA reads from the same blood draw. Overall study results and their limits: Because donor CMV infection status was unknown, age-related changes in expanded clonotypes were potentially confounded. Because profiling used bulk unsorted PBMCs, naive and antigen-experienced compartments could not be compared conclusively. Total diversity estimates from one million sequenced T cells were considered lower bounds and underestimates. Compared with the aged group, more naive CD4+ T cells, fewer expanded clones and increased TCR diversity were shown by the long-lived group, suggesting age selection. The percentage of naive T cells measured by flow cytometry correlated strongly with observed TCR beta diversity. Observed TCR beta diversity per million T cells fell roughly linearly with age, and a significant reduction was already apparent by age roughly 40.

This clonotype was recorded a few times. Its antigen has not been determined. Base qualities are not at hand, and no much larger clone is one base apart. Library preparation used 5' RACE. The sequencing machine was an Illumina HiSeq 2500. A second roughly 6 to 12 cycle PCR used a sample-barcoded 5' primer and a J-beta primer mix. A unique molecular identifier was introduced onto each TCR beta cDNA molecule by a template-switch 5' adaptor carrying 12 random nucleotides. Each sample yielded at least 2.5 million CDR3-containing paired-end reads. First-strand cDNA was synthesized from all RNA with the Mint cDNA synthesis kit, primed by a TRBC-specific oligonucleotide. All cDNA was treated with uracil-DNA glycosylase and then went through a first 18-cycle PCR with the universal primers M1SS and BC2_uni_R. Per the source publication's procedure: For normalization, 1 million high-quality reads were randomly selected from each sample, with every read carrying a distinct molecular identifier. Instead of being binned into consensus sequences, reads that shared molecular identifiers were thrown out. CDR3 identification, clonotype clustering and error correction used MiTCR with a Q25 quality threshold and the strictest error-elimination algorithm. A nonparametric unseen species model with Euler transformation was used to estimate a lower bound on total TCR beta diversity. The public reads were reanalyzed by TCRdb: fastp trimming at Q25, MiXCR alignment, in-frame beta chains only. CDR3 protein duplicates are merged, each entry listing the most common genes and DNA. TCRdb assigned the V and J calls; the authors' analysis was not used. Here the sample has 650,000 to 800,000 distinct CDR3 sequences; roughly 44% occur a single time. The ten largest clones represent around 21% of the sample.

V was cut back by 2 bases and J by 2 bases, leaving a gap of 12 bases between them. CDR3 length: 15 amino acids, cysteine to phenylalanine. Only CDR3 DNA remains: 45 bases, in frame from the first base. From a lookup of the germline V gene, CDR1 and CDR2 are SGHTA and FQGNSA. The donors were around 39 Caucasian individuals from Russia, aged roughly 6 to 100 years, who were systemically healthy. Each donor gave around 9.5 milliliters of peripheral blood, collected into EDTA-treated Vacutainer tubes. Ficoll-Paque density-gradient centrifugation was used to isolate PBMCs, with at least 6.5 million per sample. Total RNA was extracted from PBMCs with Trizol reagent, with at least 6 micrograms obtained per sample. Naive CD45RAhigh/CD27high T cell percentages were measured by flow cytometry on a PBMC aliquot from every donor.

This sequence uses TRBV7-2 and TRBJ2-5; the D gene is unclear. This sequence was found in a man in his sixties in good health. The specimen sequenced was blood. The nucleotide sequence reads TGTGCCAGCAGCTTAAGCTCTAAGATACAAGAGACCCAGTACTTC. The encoded protein is CASSLSSKIQETQYF.